The clone carrying this TCR beta chain was seen a single time. The sample comes from a study of Graves' ophthalmopathy and Graves' hyperthyroidism. Study-wide background: The authors collected peripheral blood at initial diagnosis, before any treatment.

Germline V gives CDR1 LNHNV, CDR2 YYDKDF (reference sequence). V gave up 0 bases and J gave up 3 bases; unmatched junction bases: 11. The CDR3 totals 17 residues. RNA transcripts provided the template for amplifying TCR beta CDR3 regions. An opening RT-PCR round employed HTBI primers and preceded a second-round multiplex PCR. TCRdb ran MiXCR on the multiplex PCR reads and lists one entry per CDR3 protein. The data show 600,000 to 950,000 distinct CDR3 sequences, roughly two fifths seen once. Diagnosis was based on clinical symptoms, serum thyroxine, TRAb, thyroid ultrasound and orbital computed tomography.

This chain links TRBV15 with TRBJ2-7; TRBD2 agrees at 7 bases. The receptor was derived from an adult man with Graves' ophthalmopathy. Sequences were obtained from peripheral blood. The CDR3 coding sequence is TGTGCCACCAGCAGAGATCGGGGGGTGGGCAGCAACTACGAGCAGTACTTC. Amino acid sequence: CATSRDRGVGSNYEQYF.